Detailed here is one T cell receptor (beta chain). Antigen: not known. This sample is part of a study of blood T cells in healthy people across ages. CDR3 size: 14 residues. V was pared by 7 bases and J by 7 bases, with 6 bases of the junction left unmatched. The germline gives CDR1 MNHNS, CDR2 SASEGT. Overall study results and limits: Both higher diversity and more naive CD4+ cells marked long-lived donors when set against aged donors. Roughly linearly, TCR beta diversity per million T cells fell as age increased.

Through a sample-barcoded 5' primer and a J-beta primer mix, a second PCR was run for about 6 to 11 cycles. Each cDNA molecule, via a template-switch adaptor with 12 random nucleotides, was tagged. In TCRdb, the 5' RACE reads were re-called with MiXCR into one record per CDR3 protein. The sample records 1.5 million to 2 million distinct CDR3 sequences, less than 50% being singletons. V is TRBV6-1 and J is TRBJ1-6; 8 bases agree with TRBD1. Sequenced sample: blood. The receptor was isolated from a woman aged 40 to 50 in good health. CDR3 sequence reads: CASIFGQGNSPLHF. The CDR3 coding sequence is TGTGCCAGCATCTTCGGACAGGGAAATTCACCCCTCCACTTT.